Reported below is one T cell receptor beta chain. Its cognate antigen is unknown. The data stem from a study of OX40 agonist ivuxolimab in advanced cancers. The wider study: Checkpoint inhibitors had been given previously to 40% of patients.

With autoimmune disease history or systemic immunosuppression, patients were excluded. Sampled blood was obtained at baseline, cycle 4 day 1, and cycle 7 day 1. The length of the CDR3 is 11 residues. Germline V CDR1 and CDR2: SEHNR, FQNEAQ (reference sequence). V lost 4 bases and J 3 bases, leaving 1 base between the germline ends. General study results and limits: Mean expanded clone counts were higher in CD8+ than CD4+ T cells.

Profiling relied on immunoSEQ multiplex PCR, and the TCRdb table lists in-frame clones only, not all of them. The sample lists about 69,000 clones; more than 75% were seen once. The source is an adult with an advanced solid tumor such as melanoma, head and neck, liver or kidney cancer. Sequenced here: CD4+ or CD8+ T cells sorted from blood, sampled in a trial of the OX40 agonist ivuxolimab. The chain is built from TRBV7-9 and TRBJ1-3; no clear D gene. The CDR3 loop reads CASSYGNTIYF. In nucleotides, the CDR3 is TGTGCCAGCAGCTATGGAAACACCATATATTTT.